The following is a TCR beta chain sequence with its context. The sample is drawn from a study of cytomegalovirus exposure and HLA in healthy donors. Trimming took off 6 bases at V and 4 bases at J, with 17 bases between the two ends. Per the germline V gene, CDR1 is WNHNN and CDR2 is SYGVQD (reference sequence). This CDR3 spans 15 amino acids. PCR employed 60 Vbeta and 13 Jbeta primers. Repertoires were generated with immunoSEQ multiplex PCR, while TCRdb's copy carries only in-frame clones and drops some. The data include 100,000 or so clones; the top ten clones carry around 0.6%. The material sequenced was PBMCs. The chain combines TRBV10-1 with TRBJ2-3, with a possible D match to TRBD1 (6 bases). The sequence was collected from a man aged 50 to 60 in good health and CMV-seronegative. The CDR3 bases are TGCGCCAGCAGCCAGCGAGGGGGTAGCGCAGATACGCAGTATTTT. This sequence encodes CASSQRGGSADTQYF.